This T cell receptor (beta chain) was identified in a study of OX40 agonist ivuxolimab in advanced cancers. Study-level background: Ivuxolimab doses were 0.01, 0.1, 0.3, 1.5, 3 or 10 mg/kg every 2 weeks.

Looked up from germline, CDR1 is LNHDA and CDR2 is SQIVND (reference sequence). This CDR3 comprises 13 residues. V was cut by 4 bases and J by 2 bases, with 7 bases left in between. TCRdb keeps only in-frame clones here, not all; method: immunoSEQ multiplex PCR. The sample shows tens of thousands of clones, roughly 90% of them seen only once. The source of this sequence is an adult with an advanced solid tumor such as melanoma, head and neck, liver or kidney cancer. This sample comprised CD4+ or CD8+ T cells sorted from blood, obtained in a trial of the OX40 agonist ivuxolimab. J is TRBJ2-3 and V is TRBV19; no reliable D call. DNA for the CDR3: TGTGCCAGTAGTAAACTAAACACAGATACGCAGTATTTT. Protein sequence: CASSKLNTDTQYF.